This record covers a single T cell receptor beta chain. The data are from a study of immune evolution from preneoplasia to lung adenocarcinoma. Clones were sequenced by immunoSEQ multiplex PCR, and TCRdb holds only the in-frame ones, with some missing. This sample carries around 6,200 clones, roughly 77% of them seen once, and the ten largest clones take 5.9%. Germline-derived CDR1 and CDR2 are SGHVS and FNYEAQ. V shed 5 bases and J shed 0 bases, with 9 bases lying between them. The CDR3 is 14 amino acids. The chain is built from TRBV7-6 and TRBJ2-3, with unresolved D. The sequencing sample was made of FFPE invasive lung adenocarcinoma tissue. The clonotype comes from a person aged 45 to 59 with lung adenocarcinoma. CDR3 sequence: CASSPVRSTDTQYF. DNA of the CDR3: TGTGCCAGCAGCCCCGTAAGGAGCACAGATACGCAGTATTTT.